This entry lists 9 T cell receptor beta chains sequenced from one sample in a study of identical twins. TCRdb called the 5' RACE reads again in MiXCR, with one record for every CDR3 protein. Of under 800,000 distinct CDR3 sequences listed, about 20% were seen once; the top ten hold about 4.5%. This same sample was also taken into another study, of T cells expressing NK-cell markers.

The sample was PBMCs. All receptors come from a woman in her late teens or twenties in good health.

This clonotype showed up many times. CDR3 region: CASRHSNEQFF. DNA of the CDR3: TGTGCCAGCAGGCACTCAAATGAGCAGTTCTTC. The chain joins TRBV12-3 or TRBV12-4 to TRBJ2-1; D is unclear. Trimming left V 6 bases short and J 7 bases short, with 7 bases between. The CDR3 spans 11 residues.

The rearrangement links TRBV11-2 to TRBJ1-4, with D unclear. Trimming stripped 3 bases from V and 3 bases from J, with 11 bases between. The CDR3 length is 15 residues. Looked up from germline, CDR1 is SGHAT and CDR2 is FQNNGV. In nucleotides, the CDR3 is TGTGCCAGCAGCTTTAACCGGGGAGCTAATGAAAAACTGTTTTTT. Amino acids: CASSFNRGANEKLFF.

The chain is built from TRBV12-3 or TRBV12-4 and TRBJ2-1, with D possibly TRBD1 on 6 matching bases. V shed 6 bases and J shed 6 bases, with 21 bases lying between them. This CDR3 comprises 16 residues. The CDR3 protein is CASSPASTGNFNEQFF. The CDR3 nucleotides are TGTGCCAGCAGCCCAGCTTCGACAGGCAACTTCAATGAGCAGTTCTTC.

CDR3 loop: CASSLGQSDTQYF. CDR3 coding DNA: TGTGCCAGCAGCTTGGGACAGTCAGATACGCAGTATTTT. The gene calls are TRBV11-2 and TRBJ2-3, with 7 bases that match TRBD1. Germline V gene sequence: CDR1 SGHAT, CDR2 FQNNGV. With 3 bases clipped from V and 4 bases from J, the junction kept 1 base outside the gene matches. The CDR3 sequence is 13 residues long. Drawing the rest from reference TRBV11-2 and TRBJ2-3, the complete variable domain is EAGVAQSPRYKIIEKRQSVAFWCNPISGHATLYWYQQILGQGPKLLIQFQNNGVVDDSQLPKDRFSAERLKGVDSTLKIQPAKLEDSAVYLCASSLGQSDTQYFGPGTRLTVL.

This clonotype was recorded at least ten times. The chain combines TRBV5-1 with TRBJ2-2; 8 bases are a match to TRBD1. The CDR3 is made up of 15 amino acids. Per germline, CDR1 SGHRS and CDR2 YFSETQ. Unmatched junction bases numbered 4, after V lost 5 bases and J lost 1 base. The CDR3 protein is CASRSGQGNTGELFF. The CDR3 DNA reads TGCGCCAGCAGATCCGGACAGGGGAACACCGGGGAGCTGTTTTTT.

This clonotype was recorded a few times. The chain uses TRBV7-9 and TRBJ1-5; D is undetermined. Germline loops: CDR1 SEHNR, CDR2 FQNEAQ (reference sequence). This CDR3 comprises 14 residues. Trimming took 1 base from V and 9 from J, leaving 13 bases between them. CDR3 DNA sequence: TGTGCCAGCAGCTTAGAGTTAGGGCCTGGGCCCCAGCATTTT. Amino acids: CASSLELGPGPQHF.

V usage is TRBV6-1 and J usage is TRBJ1-2; TRBD1 might be the D (5 bases). The V and J ends lost 6 bases and 5 bases respectively, with 13 bases between them. The CDR3 totals 13 residues. Germline CDR1 and CDR2: MNHNS and SASEGT. The CDR3 is CASRVDKLYGYTF. CDR3 DNA: TGTGCCAGCAGGGTGGACAAACTATATGGCTACACCTTC.

This clonotype turned up a few times. The chain has TRBV7-9 and TRBJ1-2, with a weak D call TRBD1 (5 bases). Germline V gives CDR1 SEHNR, CDR2 FQNEAQ (reference sequence). The CDR3 is 14 residues long. V lost 6 bases and J 4 bases, leaving 15 bases between the germline ends. CDR3 nucleotides: TGTGCCAGCAGTTCAAATCCAGGGAGCTATGGCTACACCTTC. Translation: CASSSNPGSYGYTF.

This clonotype was detected only a few times. This rearrangement joins TRBV2 to TRBJ2-1; 10 nucleotides match TRBD2. The J segment lost 5 bases and the V segment lost 4 bases, leaving 5 bases of the junction unmatched. Looked up from germline, CDR1 is SNHLY and CDR2 is FYNNEI. CDR3 length: 15 residues. Here the CDR3 reads CASSVEAGGNNEQFF. The CDR3, as DNA: TGTGCCAGCAGTGTGGAAGCGGGGGGGAACAATGAGCAGTTCTTC. The full variable domain, with the rest looked up from reference TRBV2 and TRBJ2-1, is EPEVTQTPSHQVTQMGQEVILRCVPISNHLYFYWYRQILGQKVEFLVSFYNNEISEKSEIFDDQFSVERPDGSNFTLKIRSTKLEDSAMYFCASSVEAGGNNEQFFGPGTRLTVL.